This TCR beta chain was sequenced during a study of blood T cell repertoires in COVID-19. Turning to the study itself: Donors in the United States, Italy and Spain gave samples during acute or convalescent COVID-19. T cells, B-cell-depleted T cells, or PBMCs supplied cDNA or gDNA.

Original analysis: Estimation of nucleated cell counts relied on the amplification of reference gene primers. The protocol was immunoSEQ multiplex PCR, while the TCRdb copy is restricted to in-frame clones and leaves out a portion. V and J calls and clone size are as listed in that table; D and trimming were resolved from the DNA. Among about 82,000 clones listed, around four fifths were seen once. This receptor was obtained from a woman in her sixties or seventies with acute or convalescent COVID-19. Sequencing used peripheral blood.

The CDR3 DNA follows: TGTGCCAGCAGTTTATCAGGCTACGAGCAGTACTTC. This translates into CASSLSGYEQYF. The V call is TRBV12-3 or TRBV12-4, the J call TRBJ2-7; no clear D gene. Trimming took 2 bases from V and 3 from J, leaving 5 bases between them. The CDR3 sequence is 12 residues long.